The 6 T cell receptor beta chains given below trace back to one sample, sequenced in a study of OX40 agonist ivuxolimab in advanced cancers. Sequencing used immunoSEQ multiplex PCR; TCRdb keeps in-frame clones, though not all of them. The sample consists of some 59,000 clones, around 83% of them appearing once. Sequencing was performed on CD4+ or CD8+ T cells sorted from blood, taken in a trial of the OX40 agonist ivuxolimab. These TCRs come from an adult with an advanced solid tumor such as melanoma, head and neck, liver or kidney cancer.

The CDR3 region has the DNA TGCGCCAGCAGCCCGGACAGGGGCGGCAATCAGCCCCAGCATTTT. Its translation is CASSPDRGGNQPQHF. The rearrangement links TRBV5-1 to TRBJ1-5, with 9 bases that match TRBD1. Germline V gene sequence: CDR1 SGHRS, CDR2 YFSETQ. The CDR3 sequence is 15 residues long. V dropped 4 bases and J dropped 2; count of bases not matched to a gene: 4.

The gene calls are TRBV18 and TRBJ2-7, with D perhaps matching TRBD1 or TRBD2 (6 bases each). Germline CDR1 reads KGHSH; CDR2 reads LQKENI. This CDR3 has 16 residues. The V and J ends lost 4 bases and 6 bases respectively, with 22 bases between them. The CDR3 sequence: CASSLPGAGGIAEQYF. The CDR3 nucleotides read TGTGCCAGCTCACTCCCGGGGGCGGGCGGAATCGCCGAGCAGTACTTC.

The chain uses TRBV2 and TRBJ1-6; D perhaps matches TRBD1 (6 bases). The V end lost 6 bases, the J end lost 7 bases, and 19 bases lay between the germline ends. The CDR3 sequence is 16 residues long. Germline CDR1 is SNHLY and CDR2 is FYNNEI. CDR3 loop: CASRTALGGGNSPLHF. CDR3 DNA sequence: TGTGCCAGCAGAACAGCCTTAGGGGGTGGCAATTCACCCCTCCACTTT.

The chain uses TRBV19 and TRBJ1-1; tentatively, D is TRBD1 (5 bases). The V end was cut by 5 bases, the J end by 5 bases, with 18 bases between. There are 15 residues in the CDR3. The V gene's germline CDR1 is LNHDA and CDR2 SQIVND (reference sequence). Here the CDR3 reads CASSAQGQRGTEAFF. For the CDR3, the DNA is TGTGCCAGTAGTGCTCAGGGCCAGCGGGGGACTGAAGCTTTCTTT.

This chain joins TRBV19 and TRBJ2-4; D is perhaps TRBD2 (7 bases). V was clipped by 7 bases and J by 8 bases, with 21 bases between them. CDR1 and CDR2 from the germline V gene are LNHDA and SQIVND (reference sequence). This CDR3 comprises 15 residues. CDR3 in DNA: TGTGCCAGTAAGGCCGAGGGGGGGCTTAAGGACATTCAGTACTTC. The encoded protein is CASKAEGGLKDIQYF.

This chain uses TRBV6-1 with TRBJ2-1, with D uncertain. V shed 1 base and J shed 4 bases, with 11 bases lying between them. This CDR3 contains 15 residues. Per germline, CDR1 MNHNS and CDR2 SASEGT. CDR3 coding DNA: TGTGCCAGCAGTGAAGGTCCCGGGCAGTACAATGAGCAGTTCTTC. Its protein product is CASSEGPGQYNEQFF.